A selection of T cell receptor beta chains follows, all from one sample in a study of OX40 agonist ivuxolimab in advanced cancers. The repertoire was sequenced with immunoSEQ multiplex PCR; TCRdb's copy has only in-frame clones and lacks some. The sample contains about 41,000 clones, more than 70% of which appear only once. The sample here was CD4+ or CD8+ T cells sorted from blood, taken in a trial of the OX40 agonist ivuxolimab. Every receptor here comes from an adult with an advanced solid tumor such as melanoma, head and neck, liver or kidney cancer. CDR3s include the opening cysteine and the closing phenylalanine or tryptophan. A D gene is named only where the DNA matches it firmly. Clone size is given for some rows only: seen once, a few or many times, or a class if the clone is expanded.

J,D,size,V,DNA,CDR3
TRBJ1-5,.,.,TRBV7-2,TGTGCCAGCAGCTCACGGGTTGGGAATCAGCCCCAGCATTTT,CASSSRVGNQPQHF
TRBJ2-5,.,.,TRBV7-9,TGTGCCAGTGGAGCGGGCCCCGGGACCCAGTACTTC,CASGAGPGTQYF
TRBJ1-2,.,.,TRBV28,TGTGCCAGCAGTTTGGGGCAGGGCATGGGCTACACCTTC,CASSLGQGMGYTF
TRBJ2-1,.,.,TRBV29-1,TGCAGCGTTGTGGGACTCAAGGCTTTTGTAAGGGATGAGCAGTTCTTC,CSVVGLKAFVRDEQFF
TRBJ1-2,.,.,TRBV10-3,TGTGCCATCAGTGTTTCGGGTGGGCGGATCTATGGCTACACCTTC,CAISVSGGRIYGYTF
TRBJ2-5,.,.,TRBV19,TGTGCCAGTAGGGGGACACCCCAAGAGACCCAGTACTTC,CASRGTPQETQYF
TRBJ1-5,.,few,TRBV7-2,TGTGCCAGCAGCTTAGATTCAGGGCAGCCCCAGCATTTT,CASSLDSGQPQHF
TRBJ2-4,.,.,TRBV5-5,TGTGCCAGCAGCTTGGATCCGGGATCGGACATTCAGTACTTC,CASSLDPGSDIQYF
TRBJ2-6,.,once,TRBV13,TGTGCCAGCAGCCCGCTGCAGGGGCTAAGCTCTGGGGCCAACGTCCTGACTTTC,CASSPLQGLSSGANVLTF
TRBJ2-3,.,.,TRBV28,TGTGCCAGCAGTAAAACAGGGAGGTTCGCAGATACGCAGTATTTT,CASSKTGRFADTQYF
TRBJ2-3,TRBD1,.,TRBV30,TGTGCCTGGAGTGAACCCGGGACAGCCAATACGCAGTATTTT,CAWSEPGTANTQYF
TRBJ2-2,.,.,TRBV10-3,TGTGCCATCAGTGAGTCGGGAACAGCGAACACCGGGGAGCTGTTTTTT,CAISESGTANTGELFF
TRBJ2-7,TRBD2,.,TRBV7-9,TGTGCCAGCAGCTTACCGCTAGCGGGAGTAGACGAGCAGTACTTC,CASSLPLAGVDEQYF
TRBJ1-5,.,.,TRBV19,TGTGCCAGTAGTACTAACAGATACAATCAGCCCCAGCATTTT,CASSTNRYNQPQHF
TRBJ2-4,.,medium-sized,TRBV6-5,TGTGCCAGCAGTGGCGTGTGGAGCGGCATTCAGTACTTC,CASSGVWSGIQYF
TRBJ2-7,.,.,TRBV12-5,TGTGCTAGTGGCCCGGGGATCTACGAGCAGTACTTC,CASGPGIYEQYF